This is a list of T cell receptor beta chains from one sample in a study of shared clonotypes between healthy human individuals. TCRdb keeps only in-frame clones here, not all; method: immunoSEQ multiplex PCR. This sample has about a million clones, with 60% to 80% found just once. Sequenced input: memory CD4+ T cells sorted from blood. These receptors all stem from a man between 18 and 35 years old in good health. The CDR3 runs from the conserved cysteine through the conserved F or W. The D gene is left open where the match is weak. Some rows mark clone size as missing; the rest say once, few, many or name a class of expanded clone.

J | V | size | D | CDR3 | DNA
TRBJ2-2 | TRBV10-1 | once | . | CASSLDQLGELFF | TGCGCCAGCAGCTTAGACCAGCTCGGGGAGCTGTTTTTT
TRBJ1-5 | TRBV4-1 | once | . | CASSQVGQPQHF | TGCGCCAGCAGCCAAGTGGGGCAGCCCCAGCATTTT
TRBJ1-2 | TRBV11-2 | . | . | CASSLEWGPNYGYTF | TGTGCCAGCAGCTTAGAATGGGGTCCCAACTATGGCTACACCTTC
TRBJ2-3 | TRBV30 | . | . | CAWSVPDTQYF | TGTGCCTGGAGTGTACCTGATACGCAGTATTTT
TRBJ1-3 | TRBV5-1 | few | . | CASSLGGVGTGNTIYF | TGCGCCAGCAGCTTGGGAGGAGTCGGAACTGGAAACACCATATATTTT
TRBJ1-5 | TRBV19 | . | . | CASSIGNQPQHF | TGTGCCAGTAGTATCGGGAATCAGCCCCAGCATTTT
TRBJ2-7 | TRBV1 | . | . | CTSSHSGRAYEQYF | TGCACCAGCAGCCATAGCGGGAGGGCCTACGAGCAGTACTTC
TRBJ1-6 | TRBV4-3 | . | . | CASSQEATSSYNSPLHF | TGCGCCAGCAGCCAAGAGGCAACAAGCTCCTATAATTCACCCCTCCACTTT
TRBJ2-6 | TRBV18 | once | . | CASSPSVPGANVLTF | TGTGCCAGCTCACCATCGGTCCCTGGGGCCAACGTCCTGACTTTC
TRBJ1-4 | TRBV29-1 | . | . | CSVGITSTNEKLFF | TGCAGCGTTGGCATAACCTCAACTAATGAAAAACTGTTTTTT
TRBJ1-2 | TRBV7-8 | . | . | CASSLSDSSYGYTF | TGTGCCAGCAGCTTGTCGGACAGTTCCTATGGCTACACCTTC
TRBJ1-2 | TRBV6-6 | . | TRBD1 | CASIWDRAESGYTF | TGTGCCAGCATCTGGGACAGAGCTGAGAGCGGCTACACCTTC
TRBJ1-1 | TRBV18 | . | . | CASSLGGVLNTEAFF | TGTGCCAGCTCACTGGGGGGAGTTTTGAACACTGAAGCTTTCTTT
TRBJ1-6 | TRBV19 | few | . | CATKEGQGGSPLHF | TGTGCCACCAAGGAGGGCCAGGGTGGTTCACCCCTCCACTTT
TRBJ2-7 | TRBV7-2 | . | TRBD1 | CASSSPPGGTGGGYEQYF | TGTGCCAGCAGCTCACCCCCTGGGGGGACAGGGGGCGGGTACGAGCAGTACTTC
TRBJ1-1 | TRBV4-3 | once | TRBD1 | CASSKGSTGEKSEAFF | TGCGCCAGCAGCAAAGGGTCGACAGGGGAAAAATCTGAAGCTTTCTTT
TRBJ1-6 | TRBV5-1 | few | . | CASSLPPKDSPLHF | TGCGCCAGCAGCTTACCTCCAAAGGATTCACCCCTCCACTTT
TRBJ2-5 | TRBV4-1 | . | . | CASSQSRGETQYF | TGCGCCAGCAGCCAATCCAGGGGCGAGACCCAGTACTTC
TRBJ1-6 | TRBV12-5 | . | . | CASGLTSGRGLLSSYNSPLHF | TGTGCTAGTGGTTTGACATCCGGAAGGGGGTTGCTAAGCTCCTATAATTCACCCCTCCACTTT
TRBJ2-7 | TRBV6-6 | once | . | CASSPSATSYEQYF | TGTGCCAGCAGCCCCTCGGCCACCTCCTACGAGCAGTACTTC
TRBJ2-5 | TRBV4-1 | . | TRBD1 | CASSQDPAGGAETQYF | TGCGCCAGCAGCCAAGATCCGGCAGGGGGCGCCGAGACCCAGTACTTC